The 28 T cell receptor beta chains in this list originate from one sample, sequenced in a study of shared T cell receptors in the human thymus. The table came from immunoSEQ multiplex PCR; TCRdb's copy has only in-frame clones and leaves some out. Seen here are hundreds of thousands of clones, more than 70% observed once, and the top ten hold roughly 0.0094%. These same data were also listed under a study on human thymus T cells.

Sequenced material: thymocytes. The receptors come from a boy in the first two years of life with a congenital heart defect.

The chain combines TRBV5-1 with TRBJ2-2; 7 bases are shared with TRBD1. V shed 7 bases, J shed 0 bases, and the junction held 15 bases outside the gene matches. There are 18 residues in the CDR3. CDR1 SGHRS and CDR2 YFSETQ come from the germline V gene. The CDR3 DNA is TGCGCCAGCTCCCACCGGGACAGAGTATACGCGAACACCGGGGAGCTGTTTTTT. Amino acid sequence: CASSHRDRVYANTGELFF. The full variable domain, rest sourced from reference TRBV5-1 and TRBJ2-2, is KAGVTQTPRYLIKTRGQQVTLSCSPISGHRSVSWYQQTPGQGLQFLFEYFSETQRNKGNFPGRFSGRQFSNSRSEMNVSTLELGDSALYLCASSHRDRVYANTGELFFGEGSRLTVL.

V is TRBV12-5 and J is TRBJ1-4; D ambiguous. Germline assignment: CDR1 LGHNT and CDR2 FRNRAP. The V gene lost 0 bases and the J gene lost 5 bases, with 13 bases spanning the gap. The CDR3 consists of 16 residues. CDR3 residues: CASGLVSEPKNEKLFF. CDR3 nucleotides: TGTGCTAGTGGTTTGGTTAGTGAGCCTAAGAATGAAAAACTGTTTTTT.

This chain joins TRBV11-2 and TRBJ2-1, with D tentatively TRBD2 (6 bases). Germline lookup yields CDR1 SGHAT and CDR2 FQNNGV. The CDR3 is 15 amino acids. V was pared by 3 bases and J by 5 bases, with 14 bases between. The CDR3 bases are TGTGCCAGCAGCTTCCCCGGGAGCAAAAACAATGAGCAGTTCTTC. It yields the protein CASSFPGSKNNEQFF.

CDR3 sequence reads: CASREGRDENQPQHF. The CDR3 coding sequence is TGCGCCAGCAGAGAGGGGAGGGATGAAAATCAGCCCCAGCATTTT. The V call is TRBV10-2, the J call TRBJ1-5, with a weak D call TRBD1 (5 bases). Germline assignment: CDR1 WSHSY and CDR2 SAAADI. Between the trimmed V and J ends, which lost 6 bases and 4 bases, there was a span of 16 bases. CDR3 length: 15 residues.

The chain couples TRBV6-5 to TRBJ2-5, with TRBD1 matching 9 bases. V shed 0 bases, J shed 6 bases, and the junction held 5 bases outside the gene matches. This CDR3 has 15 residues. CDR1 MNHEY and CDR2 SVGAGI come from the germline V gene. The CDR3 DNA follows: TGTGCCAGCAGTTACTCTTGGGACAGGGCCAAGACCCAGTACTTC. This sequence encodes CASSYSWDRAKTQYF.

The rearrangement uses TRBV27 and TRBJ2-7, with 10 bases lining up with TRBD1. Germline CDR1 is MNHEY and CDR2 is SMNVEV (reference sequence). J gave up 5 bases and V 5 bases, and 6 bases lay outside the gene matches. The CDR3 consists of 14 residues. CDR3 in DNA: TGTGCCAGCAGTCCACGACAGGGGGCGAACGAGCAGTACTTC. Protein sequence: CASSPRQGANEQYF.

This rearrangement joins TRBV10-1 to TRBJ2-7; 7 nucleotides align to TRBD1. In germline, CDR1 is WNHNN, CDR2 SYGVQD (reference sequence). Germline trimming cut 8 bases from V and 2 bases from J; bases unmatched to any gene: 12. This CDR3 comprises 15 residues. For the CDR3, the DNA is TGCGCCAGCTCCCAGACAGGGTCCGGCACCTACGAGCAGTACTTC. This gives the protein CASSQTGSGTYEQYF.

V gene TRBV4-2 combines with J gene TRBJ1-3; 10 positions match TRBD1. The CDR3 spans 16 residues. CDR1 and CDR2 from the germline V gene are LGHNA and YNFKEQ. V lost 3 bases to trimming and J lost 3 bases; unmatched junction nucleotides: 5. This chain's CDR3 is CASSHTDRGDGNTIYF. DNA for the CDR3: TGTGCCAGCAGCCACACGGACAGGGGGGATGGAAACACCATATATTTT.

The chain has TRBV4-2 and TRBJ1-1; 7 positions agree with TRBD1. Germline-derived CDR1 and CDR2 are LGHNA and YNFKEQ. CDR3 length: 16 amino acids. Germline trimming cut 3 bases from V and 7 bases from J; bases unmatched to any gene: 14. The CDR3 DNA sequence: TGTGCCAGCAGCCATGCCGACCAGACAGGGTTGGGTGAAGCTTTCTTT. This translates into CASSHADQTGLGEAFF.

Worth noting for this clone: Mismatch with germline at one junction end may stem from a read error. Additional DNA sequences in this sample encode the identical CDR3. The J gene is TRBJ1-6, the V gene TRBV2, with 9 bases matching TRBD1. The CDR3 spans 18 residues. Germline CDR1 is SNHLY and CDR2 is FYNNEI. The CDR3 sequence is CASLLDRGHSSYNSPLHF. As DNA, the CDR3 is TGTGCCAGCCTTTTGGACAGGGGCCATAGCTCCTATAATTCCCCCCTCCACTTT.

Only a few counts were recorded for this clone. This chain connects TRBV2 to TRBJ1-4; a weak D match, TRBD1 (6 bases). The CDR3 length is 15 residues. The V end lost 4 bases, the J end lost 8 bases, and 17 bases lay between the germline ends. Germline CDR1 SNHLY, CDR2 FYNNEI. The CDR3 loop reads CASSVGQKAPEKLFF. The CDR3 DNA sequence: TGTGCCAGCAGTGTGGGACAAAAGGCTCCGGAAAAACTGTTTTTT. Together with reference TRBV2 and TRBJ1-4, the CDR3 gives the full variable domain: EPEVTQTPSHQVTQMGQEVILRCVPISNHLYFYWYRQILGQKVEFLVSFYNNEISEKSEIFDDQFSVERPDGSNFTLKIRSTKLEDSAMYFCASSVGQKAPEKLFFGSGTQLSVL.

The chain has TRBV4-3 and TRBJ2-3, with TRBD2 matching 7 bases. V gave up 2 bases and J gave up 0 bases; unmatched junction bases: 8. The germline gives CDR1 LGHNA, CDR2 YSLEER. CDR3 length: 17 amino acids. The CDR3 DNA reads TGCGCCAGCAGCCAACATAGGAAGCGGGGTAGCACAGATACGCAGTATTTT. Protein sequence: CASSQHRKRGSTDTQYF.

The V call is TRBV28, the J call TRBJ2-5; the match to TRBD2 covers 7 bases. The last part of the DNA fits TRBJ2-7 better; the J call may be wrong. Germline V gene sequence: CDR1 MDHEN, CDR2 SYDVKM. The length of the CDR3 is 14 residues. Written as DNA, the CDR3 is TGTGCCAGCTTCAGCCGGGAGGAGCCCTACGAGCAGTACTTC. The encoded protein is CASFSREEPYEQYF.

The chain recombines TRBV28 with TRBJ2-7; D remains ambiguous. Germline V CDR1 and CDR2: MDHEN, SYDVKM. The CDR3 covers 15 residues. V dropped 6 bases and J dropped 5 bases, with 20 bases sitting between them. DNA of the CDR3: TGTGCCAGCAGACGTCCGGGTTATACGGGTGACGAGCAGTACTTC. Translated, it gives CASRRPGYTGDEQYF.

V is TRBV2 and J is TRBJ2-7, with 7 bases that match TRBD1. Germline-derived CDR1 and CDR2 are SNHLY and FYNNEI. The CDR3 sequence is 12 residues long. Germline trimming cut 7 bases from V and 6 bases from J; bases unmatched to any gene: 6. CDR3: CASIQGHSEQYF. CDR3 sequence (DNA): TGTGCCAGCATACAGGGGCACTCCGAGCAGTACTTC.

This rearrangement joins TRBV4-3 to TRBJ2-1; 8 bases fit TRBD2. Germline CDR1 and CDR2: LGHNA and YSLEER. The length of the CDR3 is 17 residues. V lost 1 base to trimming and J lost 8 bases; unmatched junction nucleotides: 13. The CDR3 sequence is CASSQVAGGDLSDEQFF. In nucleotides, the CDR3 is TGCGCCAGCAGCCAAGTCGCCGGGGGGGACCTATCAGATGAGCAGTTCTTC.

This chain uses TRBV5-6 with TRBJ1-2; TRBD1 is a possible D gene (6 bases). From germline, CDR1 is SGHDT and CDR2 YYEEEE. V lost 0 bases to trimming and J lost 8 bases, with 11 bases between them. This CDR3 is built from 13 residues. The chain's CDR3 is CASSLAQGCGYTF. DNA of the CDR3: TGTGCCAGCAGCTTGGCCCAGGGGTGCGGCTACACCTTC.

The chain couples TRBV14 to TRBJ2-3; 11 positions agree with TRBD2. V trimming: 4 bases; J trimming: 0 bases; junction bases outside the gene matches: 6. The CDR3 runs to 17 residues. Per the germline V gene, CDR1 is SGHDN and CDR2 is FVKESK. In DNA form, the CDR3 reads TGTGCCAGCAGCCGTGGGACTAGCGGAGAAAGCACAGATACGCAGTATTTT. It specifies CASSRGTSGESTDTQYF.

As DNA, the CDR3 is TGTGCCAGCAGTGAAAAGAAGGGACTAGCACGAACGTGGGATACGCAGTATTTT. Amino acids: CASSEKKGLARTWDTQYF. The chain uses TRBV6-1 and TRBJ2-3, with 9 bases matching TRBD2. J was trimmed by 6 bases and V by 2 bases; bases with no gene match: 15. The CDR3 totals 18 residues. Per the germline V gene, CDR1 is MNHNS and CDR2 is SASEGT.

The chain employs TRBV18 and TRBJ1-4; possibly TRBD1 for D (6 bases). V dropped 5 bases and J dropped 0 bases, with 10 bases sitting between them. Germline CDR1 reads KGHSH; CDR2 reads LQKENI. This CDR3 comprises 15 residues. The CDR3 sequence: CASSSYRATNEKLFF. As DNA, the CDR3 is TGTGCCAGCTCATCCTACAGGGCAACTAATGAAAAACTGTTTTTT.

This clone has a single count. The chain couples TRBV28 to TRBJ1-5; TRBD1 might be the D (6 bases). From germline, CDR1 is MDHEN and CDR2 SYDVKM. Trimming cost V 5 bases and J 0 bases, with 14 bases left between them. CDR3 length: 16 amino acids. The CDR3 coding sequence is TGTGCCAGCAGTACCCCGGACAGACATAGCAATCAGCCCCAGCATTTT. Amino acid sequence: CASSTPDRHSNQPQHF. Full variable domain (outside the CDR3, taken from reference TRBV28 and TRBJ1-5): DVKVTQSSRYLVKRTGEKVFLECVQDMDHENMFWYRQDPGLGLRLIYFSYDVKMKEKGDIPEGYSVSREKKERFSLILESASTNQTSMYLCASSTPDRHSNQPQHFGDGTRLSIL.

Details on this clone: This CDR3 is also generated by other DNA sequences in the sample. The chain has TRBV29-1 and TRBJ2-7, with 7 bases identical to TRBD1. The CDR3 is 12 residues long. The germline V gene encodes CDR1 SQVTM and CDR2 ANQGSEA. Losses at the gene ends were 4 bases for V and 4 bases for J; bases not matched to a gene: 4. The CDR3 loop reads CSVVGDSYEQYF. In DNA form, the CDR3 reads TGCAGCGTTGTGGGGGACAGTTACGAGCAGTACTTC.

This chain links TRBV28 with TRBJ2-3; 8 bases are a match to TRBD2. V was pared by 2 bases and J by 4 bases, with 8 bases of the junction left unmatched. The CDR3 has 16 residues. Per the germline V gene, CDR1 is MDHEN and CDR2 is SYDVKM. The CDR3 loop is CASSLMSDGGADTQYF. The CDR3 bases are TGTGCCAGCAGTTTAATGTCGGACGGGGGGGCAGATACGCAGTATTTT.

The chain uses TRBV7-6 and TRBJ2-1; D is undetermined. The CDR3 has 17 residues. Trimming cost V 4 bases and J 5 bases, with 21 bases left between them. CDR1 is SGHVS and CDR2 is FNYEAQ in the germline V gene. CDR3 amino acids: CASSSILLYPLHNEQFF. CDR3 coding DNA: TGTGCCAGCAGCTCAATTCTATTATACCCGTTACACAATGAGCAGTTCTTC.

V usage is TRBV4-3 and J usage is TRBJ2-2; weak D call: TRBD2 (5 bases). V was clipped by 4 bases and J by 2 bases, with 14 bases between them. Germline lookup yields CDR1 LGHNA and CDR2 YSLEER. There are 16 residues in the CDR3. CDR3 loop: CASSPGLPFNTGELFF. In DNA form, the CDR3 reads TGCGCCAGCAGCCCCGGACTCCCGTTTAACACCGGGGAGCTGTTTTTT.

The chain carries TRBV7-8 and TRBJ1-1; D perhaps matches TRBD1 (5 bases). Trimming cost V 4 bases and J 2 bases, with 17 bases left between them. This CDR3 is 16 amino acids long. The germline CDR1 and CDR2 sequences are SGHVS and FQNEAQ. For the CDR3, the DNA is TGTGCCAGCAGCTCACTTCAGGGACTGGATAACACTGAAGCTTTCTTT. It encodes CASSSLQGLDNTEAFF.

The V call is TRBV7-6, the J call TRBJ2-1; TRBD2 might be the D (5 bases). Germline V CDR1 and CDR2: SGHVS, FNYEAQ. V lost 2 bases and J lost 8, with 7 bases in between. The CDR3 contains 12 residues. CDR3 residues: CASSLMRDEQFF. CDR3 nucleotide sequence: TGTGCCAGCAGCTTAATGCGGGATGAGCAGTTCTTC.

The chain is built from TRBV27 and TRBJ1-2; D is possibly TRBD1 (6 bases). Germline V gene data show CDR1 as MNHEY and CDR2 as SMNVEV (reference sequence). Deletions cut 6 bases from V and 8 bases from J, with 13 bases between. The CDR3 has 12 residues. The CDR3 sequence: CASSLTGRGYTF. The CDR3 region has the DNA TGTGCCAGCAGCTTAACAGGGCGGGGCTACACCTTC.